Following are 11 T cell receptor beta chains from one sample sequenced in a study of shared clonotypes between healthy human individuals (dated by TCRdb to 2018 to 2020). The method was the immunoSEQ multiplex PCR assay. TCRdb stores this immuneACCESS table with in-frame sequences only. Part of the clones is absent; in the studies checked, under half of the shortfall reflects unresolved V genes, and no reason is known for the rest. The sample records about 2.2 million clones, about 93% of which are singletons. Of the sample, roughly 1.7% is held by the ten largest clones. CD8 naive samples were CD45RO-negative cells positively selected for CCR7, giving a CD45RA+CCR7+ population that excluded TemRA cells. The sequencing input was naive CD8+ T cells from PBMCs. This specimen's cell subset or site label, interpreted: CD45RA+CCR7+. Receptor source: a man between 18 and 29 years old in good health. Some clones in this sample may be carry-over from other donors' samples.

This chain joins TRBV6-1 and TRBJ1-1; D is unresolved. CDR3 length: 13 residues. V lost 10 bases and J lost 1, with 13 bases in between. Germline CDR1 reads MNHNS; CDR2 reads SASEGT. The CDR3 DNA reads as TGTGCCACCAGAGGTGCAGCGAACACTGAAGCTTTCTTT. Its protein product is CATRGAANTEAFF.

This clone occurred once. The chain is built from TRBV5-5 and TRBJ1-1, with D unresolved. The V and J ends lost 4 bases and 1 base respectively, with 8 bases between them. CDR1 is SGHKS and CDR2 is YYEKEE in the germline V gene (reference sequence). The CDR3 totals 13 residues. The CDR3 loop reads CASSPTGNTEAFF. Here the CDR3 DNA reads TGTGCCAGCAGCCCAACCGGGAACACTGAAGCTTTCTTT.

This chain uses TRBV27 with TRBJ2-2; TRBD1 is a possible D gene (6 bases). Per the germline V gene, CDR1 is MNHEY and CDR2 is SMNVEV (reference sequence). Trimming left V 6 bases short and J 1 base short, with 12 bases between. The CDR3 runs to 15 residues. CDR3 bases: TGTGCCAGCAGAACAGGGTTGGGGAACACCGGGGAGCTGTTTTTT. This codes for CASRTGLGNTGELFF.

The chain joins TRBV6-1 to TRBJ1-1, with TRBD1 as a possible D gene (6 bases). Germline V gene data show CDR1 as MNHNS and CDR2 as SASEGT. CDR3 length: 16 amino acids. V lost 3 bases and J 0 bases, leaving 14 bases between the germline ends. This CDR3 is CASSEGWTAVNTEAFF. CDR3 DNA sequence: TGTGCCAGCAGTGAGGGATGGACAGCCGTGAACACTGAAGCTTTCTTT.

The chain combines TRBV29-1 with TRBJ2-7, with D perhaps assigned TRBD1 or TRBD2 (5 bases each). The CDR3 extends over 11 amino acids. With 3 bases removed from V and 7 bases from J, the gap between germline ends came to 10 bases. CDR1 SQVTM and CDR2 ANQGSEA come from the germline V gene. CDR3 protein: CSVDGAREQYF. In DNA form, the CDR3 reads TGCAGCGTTGACGGGGCTCGGGAGCAGTACTTC.

Only one count was recorded for this clone. This chain links TRBV27 with TRBJ1-4, with D maybe TRBD1 (5 bases). Trimming left V 5 bases short and J 6 bases short, with 16 bases between. Germline-derived CDR1 and CDR2 are MNHEY and SMNVEV (reference sequence). The CDR3 is made up of 15 amino acids. This chain's CDR3 is CASSTFWGGYEKLFF. The CDR3 bases are TGTGCCAGCAGTACTTTTTGGGGGGGATATGAAAAACTGTTTTTT.

The genes are TRBV7-8 and TRBJ1-6; D unresolved. V was cut by 5 bases and J by 8 bases, with 19 bases left in between. The CDR3 runs to 16 residues. The germline gives CDR1 SGHVS, CDR2 FQNEAQ. CDR3 sequence: CASSHTAKGIDSPLHF. The CDR3 nucleotides are TGTGCCAGCAGCCACACAGCTAAGGGCATCGATTCACCCCTCCACTTT.

This clone was recorded once. The chain uses TRBV28 and TRBJ1-4, with TRBD1 matching 8 bases. CDR1 and CDR2 from the germline V gene are MDHEN and SYDVKM. V lost 5 bases, J lost 6 bases, and 8 bases stayed unmatched. The CDR3 runs to 15 residues. CDR3 residues: CASSVYRGGDEKLFF. CDR3 sequence (DNA): TGTGCCAGCAGTGTCTACAGGGGGGGTGATGAAAAACTGTTTTTT.

The rearrangement joins TRBV28 to TRBJ2-7; D could derive from TRBD1 or TRBD2 (5 bases each). The CDR3 runs 16 residues. Looked up from germline, CDR1 is MDHEN and CDR2 is SYDVKM. Trimming removed 6 bases at V and 3 bases at J, with 21 bases between. The CDR3 coding sequence is TGTGCCAGCAGCCGACGCCGGGACCCTTCCCTCTACGAGCAGTACTTC. Its protein is CASSRRRDPSLYEQYF. The whole variable domain, filled in from reference TRBV28 and TRBJ2-7, reads DVKVTQSSRYLVKRTGEKVFLECVQDMDHENMFWYRQDPGLGLRLIYFSYDVKMKEKGDIPEGYSVSREKKERFSLILESASTNQTSMYLCASSRRRDPSLYEQYFGPGTRLTVT.

The chain links TRBV28 to TRBJ2-7; D remains ambiguous. The CDR3 is 16 residues long. Between the trimmed V and J ends, which lost 5 bases and 1 base, there was a span of 18 bases. The germline gives CDR1 MDHEN, CDR2 SYDVKM. The CDR3 reads CASSPLIRPFSYEQYF. The CDR3 DNA follows: TGTGCCAGCAGTCCTTTGATAAGACCTTTTTCCTACGAGCAGTACTTC.

The chain joins TRBV25-1 to TRBJ2-7; D is unresolved. The CDR3 sequence is 14 residues long. Trimming stripped 2 bases from V and 1 base from J, with 9 bases between. Germline assignment: CDR1 MGHDK and CDR2 SYGVNS. The CDR3 here is CASSEHTRSYEQYF. Written as DNA, the CDR3 is TGTGCCAGCAGTGAACACACACGATCCTACGAGCAGTACTTC.